Following are 6 T cell receptor beta chains from one sample sequenced in a study of blood T cells in healthy people across ages. Through a sample-barcoded 5' primer and a J-beta primer mix, a second PCR was run for roughly 6 to 12 cycles. Each CDR3 protein is one row after TCRdb ran MiXCR on the 5' RACE reads. The data show about 640,000 distinct CDR3 sequences, around three fifths seen once. Sequences were obtained from blood. The receptors originated from a man between 60 and 75 years old in good health.

This chain joins TRBV20-1 and TRBJ2-1; possibly TRBD2 for D (6 bases). The CDR3 is 12 amino acids. Germline-derived CDR1 and CDR2 are DFQATT and SNEGSKA (reference sequence). V was shortened by 3 bases and J by 8 bases, with 11 bases between the two germline ends. CDR3 loop: CSASASGYEQFF. The CDR3 region has the DNA TGCAGTGCTAGCGCCAGCGGGTATGAGCAGTTCTTC.

The J gene is TRBJ2-7, the V gene TRBV6-1, with D perhaps matching TRBD2 (5 bases). The better agreement between TRBJ2-5 and the DNA end casts doubt on the J call. Germline lookup yields CDR1 MNHNS and CDR2 SASEGT. The CDR3 is 12 amino acids. The CDR3 sequence is CASRESKETQYF. In DNA form, the CDR3 reads TGTGCCAGCCGGGAAAGCAAAGAGACCCAGTACTTC.

This chain connects TRBV20-1 to TRBJ2-5, with TRBD2 matching over 7 bases. CDR3 length: 12 residues. Trimming cost V 6 bases and J 5 bases; bases outside gene matches: 6. Germline V gene data show CDR1 as DFQATT and CDR2 as SNEGSKA (reference sequence). The CDR3 DNA follows: TGCAGTGCAGCCTGGACTAGGGAGACCCAGTACTTC. This codes for CSAAWTRETQYF.

V is TRBV12-3 or TRBV12-4 and J is TRBJ1-2; 8 nucleotides agree with TRBD1. This CDR3 is built from 15 residues. The junction had 8 bases not matched to a gene; V was cut back by 5 bases and J by 3 bases. CDR3 in amino acids: CASSPRTGWDYGYTF. The CDR3 nucleotides are TGTGCCAGCAGTCCTCGGACAGGGTGGGACTATGGCTACACCTTC.

The V and J genes are TRBV2 and TRBJ2-5; D unresolved. Trimming pared 4 bases from V and 2 bases from J, leaving 5 bases between. The germline V gene encodes CDR1 SNHLY and CDR2 FYNNEI. This CDR3 contains 12 residues. This CDR3 reads CASSGPQETQYF. Here the CDR3 DNA reads TGTGCCAGCAGTGGTCCGCAAGAGACCCAGTACTTC.

For the CDR3, the DNA is TGTGCCACCCAACCACAGGGCTTGAACACTGAAGCTTTCTTT. It translates to CATQPQGLNTEAFF. The chain recombines TRBV2 with TRBJ1-1; maybe TRBD1 (6 bases). Per germline, CDR1 SNHLY and CDR2 FYNNEI. This CDR3 has 14 amino acids. The ends were cut back, 10 bases at V and 0 bases at J, with 15 bases in the middle.